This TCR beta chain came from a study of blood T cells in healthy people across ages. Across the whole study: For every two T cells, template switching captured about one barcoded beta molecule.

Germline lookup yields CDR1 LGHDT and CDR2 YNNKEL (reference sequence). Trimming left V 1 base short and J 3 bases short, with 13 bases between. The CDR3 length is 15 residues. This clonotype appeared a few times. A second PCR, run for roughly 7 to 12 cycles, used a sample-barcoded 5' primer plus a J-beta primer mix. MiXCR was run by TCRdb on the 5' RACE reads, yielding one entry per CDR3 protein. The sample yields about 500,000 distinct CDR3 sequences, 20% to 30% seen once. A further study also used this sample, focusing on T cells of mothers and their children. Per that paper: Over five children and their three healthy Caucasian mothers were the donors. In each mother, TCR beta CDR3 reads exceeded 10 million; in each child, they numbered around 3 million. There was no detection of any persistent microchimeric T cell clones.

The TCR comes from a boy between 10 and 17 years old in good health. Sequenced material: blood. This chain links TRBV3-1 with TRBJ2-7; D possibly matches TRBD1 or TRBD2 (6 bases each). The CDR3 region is CASSQVRGAHYEQYF. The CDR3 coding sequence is TGTGCCAGCAGCCAAGTAAGGGGGGCCCACTACGAGCAGTACTTC.